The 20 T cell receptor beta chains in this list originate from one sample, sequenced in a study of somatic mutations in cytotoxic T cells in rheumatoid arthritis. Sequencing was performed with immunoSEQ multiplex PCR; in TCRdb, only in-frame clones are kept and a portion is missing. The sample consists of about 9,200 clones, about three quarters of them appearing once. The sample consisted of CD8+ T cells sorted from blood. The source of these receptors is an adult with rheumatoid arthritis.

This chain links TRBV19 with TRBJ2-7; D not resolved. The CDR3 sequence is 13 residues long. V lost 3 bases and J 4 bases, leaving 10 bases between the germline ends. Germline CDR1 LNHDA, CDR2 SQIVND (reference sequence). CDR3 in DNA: TGTGCCAGTAGTATGAGGCGAGAATACGAGCAGTACTTC. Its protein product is CASSMRREYEQYF. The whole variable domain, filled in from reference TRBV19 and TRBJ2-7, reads DGGITQSPKYLFRKEGQNVTLSCEQNLNHDAMYWYRQDPGQGLRLIYYSQIVNDFQKGDIAEGYSVSREKKESFPLTVTSAQKNPTAFYLCASSMRREYEQYFGPGTRLTVT.

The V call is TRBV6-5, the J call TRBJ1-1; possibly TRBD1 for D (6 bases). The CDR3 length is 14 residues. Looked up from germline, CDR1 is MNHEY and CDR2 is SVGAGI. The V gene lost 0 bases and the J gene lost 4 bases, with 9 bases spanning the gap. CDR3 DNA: TGTGCCAGCAGTTACTCGGGGGACATCACTGAAGCTTTCTTT. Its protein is CASSYSGDITEAFF.

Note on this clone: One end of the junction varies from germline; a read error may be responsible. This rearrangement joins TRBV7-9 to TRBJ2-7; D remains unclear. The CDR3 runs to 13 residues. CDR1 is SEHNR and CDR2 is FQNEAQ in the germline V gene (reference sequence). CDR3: CASSQEASYEQYF. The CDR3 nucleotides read TGCGCCAGCAGCCAAGAAGCATCCTACGAGCAGTACTTC.

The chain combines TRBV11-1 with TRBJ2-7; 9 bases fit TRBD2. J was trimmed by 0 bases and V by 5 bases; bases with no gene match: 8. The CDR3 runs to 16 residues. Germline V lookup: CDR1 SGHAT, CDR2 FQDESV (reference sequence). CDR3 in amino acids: CASSLTSAGGSYEQYF. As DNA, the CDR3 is TGTGCCAGCAGCCTCACGTCAGCGGGGGGCTCCTACGAGCAGTACTTC.

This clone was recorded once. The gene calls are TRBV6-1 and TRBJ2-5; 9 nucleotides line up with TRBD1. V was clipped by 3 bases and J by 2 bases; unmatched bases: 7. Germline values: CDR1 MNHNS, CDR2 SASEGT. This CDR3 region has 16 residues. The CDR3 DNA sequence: TGTGCCAGCAGTGATAGGGACAGGGTCGTTCAAGAGACCCAGTACTTC. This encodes CASSDRDRVVQETQYF.

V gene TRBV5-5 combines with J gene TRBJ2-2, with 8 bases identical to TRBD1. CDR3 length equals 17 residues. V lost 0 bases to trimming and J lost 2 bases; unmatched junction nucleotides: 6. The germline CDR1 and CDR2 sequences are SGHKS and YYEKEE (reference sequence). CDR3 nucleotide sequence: TGTGCCAGCAGCTTGGTGACAGGGGCCCTCAACACCGGGGAGCTGTTTTTT. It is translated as CASSLVTGALNTGELFF.

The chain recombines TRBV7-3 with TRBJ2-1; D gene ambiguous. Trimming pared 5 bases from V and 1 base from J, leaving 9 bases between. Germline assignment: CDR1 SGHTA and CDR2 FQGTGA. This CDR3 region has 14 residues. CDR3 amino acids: CASSHGLSYNEQFF. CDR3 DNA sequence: TGTGCCAGCAGCCACGGTTTGTCCTACAATGAGCAGTTCTTC.

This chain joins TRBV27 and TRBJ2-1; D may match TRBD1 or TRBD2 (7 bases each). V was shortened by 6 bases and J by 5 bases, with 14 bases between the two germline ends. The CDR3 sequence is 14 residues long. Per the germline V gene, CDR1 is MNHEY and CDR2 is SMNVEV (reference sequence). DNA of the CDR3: TGTGCCAGCAGACCAGGGGGGGTCCACAATGAGCAGTTCTTC. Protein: CASRPGGVHNEQFF.

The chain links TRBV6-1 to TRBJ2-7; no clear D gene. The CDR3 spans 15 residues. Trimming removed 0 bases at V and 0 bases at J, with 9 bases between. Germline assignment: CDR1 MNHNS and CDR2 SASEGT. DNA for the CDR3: TGTGCCAGCAGTGAAGCTGAGACGGGCTCCTACGAGCAGTACTTC. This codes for CASSEAETGSYEQYF.

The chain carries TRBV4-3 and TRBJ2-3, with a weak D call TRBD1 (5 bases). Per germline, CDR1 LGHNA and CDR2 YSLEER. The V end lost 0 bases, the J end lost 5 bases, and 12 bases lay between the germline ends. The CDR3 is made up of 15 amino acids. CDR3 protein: CASSQEGRVVDTQYF. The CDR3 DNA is TGCGCCAGCAGCCAAGAAGGCAGGGTGGTAGATACGCAGTATTTT.

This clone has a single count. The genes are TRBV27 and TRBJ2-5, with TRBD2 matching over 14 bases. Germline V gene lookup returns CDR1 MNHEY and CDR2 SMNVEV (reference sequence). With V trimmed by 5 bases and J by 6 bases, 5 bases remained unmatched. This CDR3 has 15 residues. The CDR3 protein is CASSPGTSGGKTQYF. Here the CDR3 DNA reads TGTGCCAGCAGTCCCGGGACTAGCGGGGGAAAGACCCAGTACTTC.

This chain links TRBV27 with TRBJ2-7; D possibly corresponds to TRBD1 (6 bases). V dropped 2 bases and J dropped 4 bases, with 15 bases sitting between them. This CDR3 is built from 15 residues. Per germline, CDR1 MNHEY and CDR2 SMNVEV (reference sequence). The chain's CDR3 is CASSLGAGVVYEQYF. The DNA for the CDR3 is TGTGCCAGCAGTTTAGGGGCAGGGGTGGTTTACGAGCAGTACTTC.

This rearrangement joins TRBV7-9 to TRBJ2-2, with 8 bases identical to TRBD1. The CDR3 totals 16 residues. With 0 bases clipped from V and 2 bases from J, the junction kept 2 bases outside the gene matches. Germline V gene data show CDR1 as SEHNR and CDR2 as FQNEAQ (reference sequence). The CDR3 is CASSLAGQGNTGELFF. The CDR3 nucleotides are TGTGCCAGCAGCTTAGCAGGACAGGGCAACACCGGGGAGCTGTTTTTT.

CDR3 protein: CASSYRAPYEQYF. In nucleotides, the CDR3 is TGCGCCAGCAGCTACAGGGCCCCCTACGAGCAGTACTTC. The V call is TRBV5-1, the J call TRBJ2-7; the D gene is possibly TRBD1 (6 bases). CDR1 SGHRS and CDR2 YFSETQ come from the germline V gene. Deletions cut 3 bases from V and 2 bases from J, with 9 bases between. The CDR3 runs 13 residues.

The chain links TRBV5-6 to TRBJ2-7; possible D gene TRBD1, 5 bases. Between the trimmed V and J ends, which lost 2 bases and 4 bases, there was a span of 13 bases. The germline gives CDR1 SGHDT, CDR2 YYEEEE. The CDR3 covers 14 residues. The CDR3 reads CASSLEQDIYEQYF. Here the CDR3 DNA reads TGTGCCAGCAGCTTAGAACAGGACATATACGAGCAGTACTTC. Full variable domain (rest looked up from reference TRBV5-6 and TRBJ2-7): DAGVTQSPTHLIKTRGQQVTLRCSPKSGHDTVSWYQQALGQGPQFIFQYYEEEERQRGNFPDRFSGHQFPNYSSELNVNALLLGDSALYLCASSLEQDIYEQYFGPGTRLTVT.

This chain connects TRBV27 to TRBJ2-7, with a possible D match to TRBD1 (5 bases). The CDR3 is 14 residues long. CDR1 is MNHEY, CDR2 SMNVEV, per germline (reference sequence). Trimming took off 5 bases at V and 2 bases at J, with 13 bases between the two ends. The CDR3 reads CASSAQGFTYEQYF. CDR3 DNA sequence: TGTGCCAGCAGTGCCCAGGGATTTACCTACGAGCAGTACTTC.

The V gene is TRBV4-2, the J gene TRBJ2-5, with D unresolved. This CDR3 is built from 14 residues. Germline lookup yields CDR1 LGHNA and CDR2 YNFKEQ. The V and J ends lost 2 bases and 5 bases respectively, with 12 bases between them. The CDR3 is CASSQPGTKETQYF. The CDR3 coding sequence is TGTGCCAGCAGCCAACCAGGCACCAAGGAGACCCAGTACTTC.

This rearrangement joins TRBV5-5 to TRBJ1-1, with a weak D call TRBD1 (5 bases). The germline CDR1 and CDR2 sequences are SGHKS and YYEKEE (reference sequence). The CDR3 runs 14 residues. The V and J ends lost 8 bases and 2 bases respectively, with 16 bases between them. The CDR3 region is CASSFAGLNTEAFF. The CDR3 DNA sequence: TGTGCCAGTTCATTCGCAGGGCTCAACACTGAAGCTTTCTTT.

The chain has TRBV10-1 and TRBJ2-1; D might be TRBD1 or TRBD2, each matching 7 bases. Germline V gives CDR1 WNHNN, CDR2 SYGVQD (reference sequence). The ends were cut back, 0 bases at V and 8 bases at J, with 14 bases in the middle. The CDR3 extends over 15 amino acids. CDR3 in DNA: TGCGCCAGCAGTGAGTCTAGGGCAGGGGGGGATGAGCAGTTCTTC. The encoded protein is CASSESRAGGDEQFF.

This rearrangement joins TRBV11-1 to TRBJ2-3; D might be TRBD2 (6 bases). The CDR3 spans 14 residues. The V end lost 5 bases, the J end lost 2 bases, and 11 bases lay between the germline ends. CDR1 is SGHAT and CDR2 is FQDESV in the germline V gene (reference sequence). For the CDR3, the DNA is TGTGCCAGCAGCCCTGGCGGGGACACAGATACGCAGTATTTT. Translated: CASSPGGDTDTQYF. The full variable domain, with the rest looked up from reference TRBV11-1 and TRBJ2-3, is EAEVAQSPRYKITEKSQAVAFWCDPISGHATLYWYRQILGQGPELLVQFQDESVVDDSQLPKDRFSAERLKGVDSTLKIQPAELGDSAMYLCASSPGGDTDTQYFGPGTRLTVL.